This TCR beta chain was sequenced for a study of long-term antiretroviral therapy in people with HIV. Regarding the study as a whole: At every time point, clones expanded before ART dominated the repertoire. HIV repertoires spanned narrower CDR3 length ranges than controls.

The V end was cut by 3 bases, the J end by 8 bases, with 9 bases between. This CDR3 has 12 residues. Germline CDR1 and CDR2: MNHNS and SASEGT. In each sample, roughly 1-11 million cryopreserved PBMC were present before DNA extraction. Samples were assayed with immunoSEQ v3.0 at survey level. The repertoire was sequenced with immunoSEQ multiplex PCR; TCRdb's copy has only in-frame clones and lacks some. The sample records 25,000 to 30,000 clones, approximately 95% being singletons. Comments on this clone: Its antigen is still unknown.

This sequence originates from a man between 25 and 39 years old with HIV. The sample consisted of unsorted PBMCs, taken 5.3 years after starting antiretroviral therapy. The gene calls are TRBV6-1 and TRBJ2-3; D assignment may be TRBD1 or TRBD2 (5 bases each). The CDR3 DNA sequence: TGTGCCAGCAGTGAGGTCGGGGCTACGCAGTATTTT. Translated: CASSEVGATQYF.